This T cell receptor beta chain was profiled in a study of T cell responses to AZD1222 COVID-19 vaccine. Only one count was recorded for this clone. Assay: immunoSEQ multiplex PCR; the TCRdb copy retains only in-frame clones and omits some. This table has around 18,000 clones, more than 80% appearing once. This CDR3 is built from 14 residues. V lost 4 bases, J lost 2 bases, and 2 bases stayed unmatched. The germline V gene encodes CDR1 SGHTA and CDR2 FQGNSA. The rearrangement links TRBV7-2 to TRBJ1-3; 7 bases match TRBD1. This TCR was sampled from an adult who received the AZD1222 COVID-19 vaccine. The sample was peripheral blood, taken 28 days after the second AZD1222 dose. This CDR3 is CASSSDRAGNTIYF. DNA of the CDR3: TGTGCCAGCAGCTCTGACAGGGCTGGAAACACCATATATTTT. Complete variable domain (other parts from reference TRBV7-2 and TRBJ1-3): GAGVSQSPSNKVTEKGKDVELRCDPISGHTALYWYRQSLGQGLEFLIYFQGNSAPDKSGLPSDRFSAERTGGSVSTLTIQRTQQEDSAVYLCASSSDRAGNTIYFGEGSWLTVV.